A single sample gave rise to the 7 T cell receptor beta chains below, sequenced in a study of T cell responses to AZD1222 COVID-19 vaccine. Only in-frame clones appear in the TCRdb table, and some are missing; sequencing was by immunoSEQ multiplex PCR. The profile shows about 140,000 clones, 75% to 90% of them singletons. This sample comprised peripheral blood, obtained on day 0 of AZD1222 vaccination. The receptor set was obtained from an adult in good health.

This sequence joins TRBV6-1 and TRBJ1-6; a possible D gene is TRBD1 (5 bases). V lost 1 base to trimming and J lost 10 bases, with 17 bases between them. This CDR3 is 16 amino acids long. CDR1 is MNHNS, CDR2 SASEGT, per germline. The CDR3 loop is CASSEVGITGVSPLHF. CDR3 DNA sequence: TGTGCCAGCAGTGAAGTTGGGATAACAGGCGTATCACCCCTCCACTTT.

V usage is TRBV25-1 and J usage is TRBJ2-7; 7 bases are a match to TRBD1. The CDR3 has 17 amino acids. Germline-derived CDR1 and CDR2 are MGHDK and SYGVNS. V shed 3 bases, J shed 3 bases, and the junction held 14 bases outside the gene matches. CDR3 protein: CASSDSSDRSPFYEQYF. The DNA of the CDR3 is TGTGCCAGCAGTGACTCATCGGACAGGTCGCCTTTCTACGAGCAGTACTTC.

The CDR3 reads CASRHSSGHTDTQYF. The CDR3 DNA sequence: TGCGCCAGCAGGCACTCTAGCGGCCACACAGATACGCAGTATTTT. The chain recombines TRBV5-1 with TRBJ2-3; 7 bases align to TRBD2. The length of the CDR3 is 15 residues. CDR1 SGHRS and CDR2 YFSETQ come from the germline V gene. V shed 5 bases, J shed 2 bases, and the junction held 8 bases outside the gene matches.

The V call is TRBV29-1, the J call TRBJ2-7, with D perhaps being TRBD1 or TRBD2 (5 bases each). Germline V lookup: CDR1 SQVTM, CDR2 ANQGSEA. V lost 8 bases and J lost 2, with 13 bases in between. The CDR3 has 12 amino acids. This CDR3 is CSSLEGPYEQYF. In DNA form, the CDR3 reads TGCAGCTCCCTCGAGGGGCCCTACGAGCAGTACTTC.

This sequence joins TRBV30 and TRBJ1-3, with D perhaps TRBD1 (5 bases). The CDR3 has 16 amino acids. Germline CDR1 and CDR2: GTSNPN and SVGIG (reference sequence). V shed 5 bases and J shed 0 bases, with 17 bases lying between them. CDR3 DNA: TGTGCCTGGTCCACCCCGGGGGAGAGCTCTGGAAACACCATATATTTT. It encodes CAWSTPGESSGNTIYF.

CDR3 bases: TGTGCCAGCTCACCGCTAGACTCCACGGCTTTCTTT. Its protein is CASSPLDSTAFF. The chain has TRBV18 and TRBJ1-1; D not resolved. This CDR3 contains 12 residues. Germline loops: CDR1 KGHSH, CDR2 LQKENI. Trimming left V 3 bases short and J 11 bases short, with 13 bases between.

The chain is built from TRBV7-9 and TRBJ2-1; 10 nucleotides agree with TRBD2. CDR3 size: 18 residues. Per the germline V gene, CDR1 is SEHNR and CDR2 is FQNEAQ (reference sequence). Trimming cost V 2 bases and J 8 bases; bases outside gene matches: 15. The CDR3 spells CASSLIGSGLAGAYEQFF. For the CDR3, the DNA is TGTGCCAGCAGCTTAATTGGGTCGGGGCTAGCGGGGGCCTATGAGCAGTTCTTC.